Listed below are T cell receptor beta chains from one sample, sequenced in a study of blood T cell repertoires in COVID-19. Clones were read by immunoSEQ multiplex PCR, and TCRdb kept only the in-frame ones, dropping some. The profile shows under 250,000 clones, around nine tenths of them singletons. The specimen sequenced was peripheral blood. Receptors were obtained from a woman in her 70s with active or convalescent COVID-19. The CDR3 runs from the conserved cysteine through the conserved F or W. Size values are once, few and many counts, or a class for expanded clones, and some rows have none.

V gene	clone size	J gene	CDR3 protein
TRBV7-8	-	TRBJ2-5	CASSLEYIRETQYF
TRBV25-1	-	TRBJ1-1	CASSTPGATGGEAFF
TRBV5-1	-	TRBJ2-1	CASSPQAGGGYNEQFF
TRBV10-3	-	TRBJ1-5	CAITEATDQPQHF
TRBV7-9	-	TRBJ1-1	CASSLLTGTEAFF
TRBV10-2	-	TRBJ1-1	CASSETMGGAFF
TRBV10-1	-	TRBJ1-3	CASSGGTLSSGNTIYF
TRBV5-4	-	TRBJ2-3	CASSLAADTDTQYF
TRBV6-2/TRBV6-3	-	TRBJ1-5	CASSWELGGTSSNQPQHF
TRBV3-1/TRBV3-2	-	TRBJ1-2	CASSQIRTGGFSRYGYTF
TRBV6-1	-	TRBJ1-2	CASSELQGAQHGYTF
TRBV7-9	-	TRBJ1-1	CAIPGETEAFF
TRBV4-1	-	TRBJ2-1	CASSQDGGGSYNEQFF
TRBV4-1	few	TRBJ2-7	CASSQGYSGHNYEQYF
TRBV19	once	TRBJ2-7	CASSIRGGQGVGTSYEQYF
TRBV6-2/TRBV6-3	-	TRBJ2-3	CASSYFGQEADTQYF
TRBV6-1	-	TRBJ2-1	CASIQTSGGTFF
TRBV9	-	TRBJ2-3	CASSVGSASDTQYF
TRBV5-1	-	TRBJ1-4	CASSLVVGQGEKLFF
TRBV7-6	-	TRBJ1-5	CASSLQGSGNQPQHF
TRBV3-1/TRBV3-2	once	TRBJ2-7	CASSPGGYEQYF
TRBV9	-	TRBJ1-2	CASSAQTGYGYTF
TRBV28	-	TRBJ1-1	CATKSVNTEAFF
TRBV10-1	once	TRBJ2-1	CAPRGTSGEQFF
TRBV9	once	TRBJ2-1	CASSPLAGGSYNEQFF
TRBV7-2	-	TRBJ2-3	CASRGEASDTQYF
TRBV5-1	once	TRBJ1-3	CASSLGGAGNTIYF
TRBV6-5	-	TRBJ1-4	CASSQEGGVSEKLFF
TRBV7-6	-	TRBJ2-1	CASSSARNEQFF
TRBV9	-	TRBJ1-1	CASSVGQGTDAFF
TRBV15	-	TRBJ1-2	CATSRATEPYGYTF
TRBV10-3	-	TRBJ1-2	CAISESATGLYGYTF
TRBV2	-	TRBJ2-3	CASKVGQGGYTQYF
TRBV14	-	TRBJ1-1	CASSLREVASTEAFF
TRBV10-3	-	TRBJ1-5	CAISEDRNNQPQHF
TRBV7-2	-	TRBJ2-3	CASSLRAGPTSDTQYF
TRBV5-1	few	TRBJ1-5	CASSEGAGQPQHF
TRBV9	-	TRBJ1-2	CASSANGQGANYGYTF
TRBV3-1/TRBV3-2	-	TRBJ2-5	CASSHRDRGSEETQYF
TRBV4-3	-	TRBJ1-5	CASSLGGDQPQHF
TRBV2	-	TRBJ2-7	CASPRRDSSYEQYF
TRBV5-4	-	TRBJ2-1	CASSLGQGSDEQFF
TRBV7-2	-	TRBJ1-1	CASSLTGGGGAEAFF
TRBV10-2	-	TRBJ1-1	CATSQQGATEAFF
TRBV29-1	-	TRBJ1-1	CSAFLREAFF
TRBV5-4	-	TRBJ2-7	CASSLGSGGGSYEQYF